The 16 T cell receptor beta chains given below trace back to one sample, sequenced in a study of PD-1 blockade in classical Hodgkin lymphoma (TCRdb year 2020). Libraries were prepared through the immunoSEQ multiplex PCR assay. This immuneACCESS table, as held by TCRdb, lists in-frame sequences with V and J called but not all clones. Of the missing ones, under half trace to an unresolved V gene in checked studies; the others have no known cause. The sample table holds 20,000 to 25,000 clones, of which 94% were seen once. The ten largest clones add up to 5% to 6.5% of the sample. The time point label of this sample denotes: newly diagnosed, previously untreated cHL patient sample. Sequencing used peripheral blood mononuclear cells (PBMCs). These TCRs come from a human donor with classical Hodgkin lymphoma.

CDR3 sequence: CASSLEGSATNEKLFF. In DNA, the CDR3 is TGCGCCAGCAGCTTGGAAGGTTCCGCAACTAATGAAAAACTGTTTTTT. The chain recombines TRBV5-1 with TRBJ1-4; D is undetermined. The germline V gene has CDR1 SGHRS and CDR2 YFSETQ. The CDR3 consists of 16 residues. Trimming took 0 bases from V and 0 from J, leaving 9 bases between them.

The rearrangement links TRBV5-6 to TRBJ2-7, with a possible D match to TRBD1 (5 bases). V was clipped by 2 bases and J by 4 bases, with 7 bases between them. The CDR3 runs to 12 residues. Germline V gene sequence: CDR1 SGHDT, CDR2 YYEEEE. The CDR3 sequence is CASSLGEYEQYF. In nucleotides, the CDR3 is TGTGCCAGCAGCTTAGGGGAATACGAGCAGTACTTC.

V gene TRBV4-3 combines with J gene TRBJ1-3; no clear D. In germline, CDR1 is LGHNA, CDR2 YSLEER. Trimming removed 3 bases at V and 4 bases at J, with 13 bases between. This CDR3 is built from 15 residues. Written as DNA, the CDR3 is TGCGCCAGCAGCCATCGGCACAGAGCGGGAAACACCATATATTTT. Amino acids: CASSHRHRAGNTIYF.

This clone appeared a few times. This same CDR3 is encoded by further DNA sequences in the sample. This chain connects TRBV6-1 to TRBJ2-1; tentative D call: TRBD2 (5 bases). The V and J ends lost 6 bases and 2 bases respectively, with 14 bases between them. Germline V gene sequence: CDR1 MNHNS, CDR2 SASEGT. This CDR3 has 15 residues. The CDR3 loop reads CASRVGGSAYNEQFF. In DNA, the CDR3 is TGTGCCAGCAGGGTGGGCGGGTCCGCCTACAATGAGCAGTTCTTC.

This clone has only one observation. The rearrangement joins TRBV9 to TRBJ2-1; D gene unclear. CDR1 and CDR2 from the germline V gene are SGDLS and YYNGEE. V gave up 3 bases and J gave up 0 bases, with 16 bases separating them. The CDR3 is 17 residues long. Here the CDR3 reads CASSGPRTESSYNEQFF. The DNA of the CDR3 is TGTGCCAGCAGCGGACCCCGGACGGAGAGCTCCTACAATGAGCAGTTCTTC.

The rearrangement links TRBV4-3 to TRBJ2-1, with 8 bases that match TRBD2. J was trimmed by 5 bases and V by 2 bases; bases with no gene match: 11. This CDR3 has 17 residues. Germline V gives CDR1 LGHNA, CDR2 YSLEER. The CDR3: CASSQTSRGGVDNEQFF. CDR3 nucleotide sequence: TGCGCCAGCAGCCAAACCAGTCGGGGGGGCGTCGACAATGAGCAGTTCTTC.

The chain employs TRBV4-3 and TRBJ1-6, with 7 bases lining up with TRBD1. Per germline, CDR1 LGHNA and CDR2 YSLEER. The V and J ends lost 0 bases and 0 bases, in that order; junction bases with no gene match: 2. The length of the CDR3 is 17 residues. CDR3 loop: CASSQDQGGSYNSPLHF. The CDR3 DNA sequence: TGCGCCAGCAGCCAAGATCAGGGGGGCTCCTATAATTCACCCCTCCACTTT.

This clone came up a few times. The DNA of the CDR3 is TGTGCCAGCAGGCGGGGACAGATGAACACTGAAGCTTTCTTT. Translation gives CASRRGQMNTEAFF. The chain couples TRBV25-1 to TRBJ1-1; 7 bases align to TRBD1. The germline V gene has CDR1 MGHDK and CDR2 SYGVNS. This CDR3 region has 14 residues. V was pared by 6 bases and J by 0 bases, with 4 bases of the junction left unmatched.

The V gene is TRBV10-1, the J gene TRBJ2-7, with a possible D match to TRBD1 (6 bases). V was pared by 7 bases and J by 7 bases, with 14 bases between. This CDR3 comprises 12 residues. Germline CDR1 and CDR2: WNHNN and SYGVQD (reference sequence). Here the CDR3 reads CASTGTRWEQYF. The DNA of the CDR3 is TGCGCCAGCACCGGGACACGTTGGGAGCAGTACTTC.

The chain joins TRBV9 to TRBJ2-5, with 12 bases fitting TRBD2. CDR3 length: 17 residues. CDR1 SGDLS and CDR2 YYNGEE come from the germline V gene. V lost 3 bases to trimming and J lost 1 base; unmatched junction nucleotides: 7. The DNA of the CDR3 is TGTGCCAGCAGCGGAAGGACTAGCGGGGAATTCCAAGAGACCCAGTACTTC. This gives the protein CASSGRTSGEFQETQYF.

The V and J genes are TRBV27 and TRBJ1-1, with D possibly TRBD1 on 5 matching bases. Germline loops: CDR1 MNHEY, CDR2 SMNVEV (reference sequence). The V gene lost 0 bases and the J gene lost 5 bases, with 13 bases spanning the gap. The CDR3 runs 15 residues. The CDR3: CASSLSGGAWTEAFF. The CDR3 region has the DNA TGTGCCAGCAGTTTATCGGGAGGGGCTTGGACTGAAGCTTTCTTT.

V and J are TRBV7-3 and TRBJ2-3; 7 bases map to TRBD2. V gave up 2 bases and J gave up 3 bases; unmatched junction bases: 5. Germline CDR1 reads SGHTA; CDR2 reads FQGTGA. The CDR3 extends over 15 amino acids. CDR3 sequence: CASSLGAGETDTQYF. DNA of the CDR3: TGTGCCAGCAGCTTAGGGGCGGGGGAAACAGATACGCAGTATTTT.

The V and J genes are TRBV28 and TRBJ1-4, with a possible D match to TRBD1 (5 bases). The length of the CDR3 is 20 residues. Trimming took off 6 bases at V and 0 bases at J, with 26 bases between the two ends. Germline CDR1 reads MDHEN; CDR2 reads SYDVKM. The CDR3 here is CASSRVKWARGSATNEKLFF. The DNA for the CDR3 is TGTGCCAGCAGCCGGGTCAAATGGGCGAGGGGATCCGCAACTAATGAAAAACTGTTTTTT.

The chain links TRBV7-8 to TRBJ2-1; D is ambiguous. Trimming removed 1 base from V and 11 bases from J, with 12 bases in between. The germline CDR1 and CDR2 sequences are SGHVS and FQNEAQ. The length of the CDR3 is 13 residues. Written as DNA, the CDR3 is TGTGCCAGCAGCTTAGAGGCTTTCTTACAGCAGTTCTTC. Residues: CASSLEAFLQQFF.

Regarding this clone: The junction and the germline gene differ at one end; a read error may be behind it. The chain joins TRBV6-5 to TRBJ1-2, with 7 bases fitting TRBD1. The length of the CDR3 is 13 residues. Germline lookup yields CDR1 MNHEY and CDR2 SVGAGI. The CDR3 protein is CASSSGTVYGYTF. The CDR3 DNA reads TGTGCCAGCAGTTCCGGGACAGTGTATGGTTACACCTTC.

The sample holds one count of this clone. The chain is built from TRBV25-1 and TRBJ2-7; D gene uncertain. The germline gives CDR1 MGHDK, CDR2 SYGVNS. Between the trimmed V and J ends, which lost 1 base and 6 bases, there was a span of 13 bases. This CDR3 spans 14 amino acids. CDR3 DNA sequence: TGTGCCAGCAGTGAATGGTTGTGGGTTTCCGAGCAGTACTTC. Its translation: CASSEWLWVSEQYF.